Listed here are 2 T cell receptor beta chains from one sample, sequenced in a study of T cell responses to AZD1222 COVID-19 vaccine. Using immunoSEQ multiplex PCR, the repertoire was profiled, and TCRdb retains in-frame clones only, with some absent. Of about 170,000 clones listed, about 90% were seen once; the top ten hold more than 4%. The starting material was peripheral blood, obtained 28 days after the second dose of the MenACWY control vaccine. The receptors originated from an adult who received the MenACWY meningococcal vaccine as a control.

In this sample, this clone turned up once. The rearrangement uses TRBV28 and TRBJ2-7, with D perhaps TRBD1 (5 bases). The CDR3 is 12 amino acids. Germline loops: CDR1 MDHEN, CDR2 SYDVKM. Trimming stripped 6 bases from V and 4 bases from J, with 10 bases between. The CDR3 region has the DNA TGTGCCAGCAGGCAGGGATGGTACGAGCAGTACTTC. Translation: CASRQGWYEQYF.

This clone was found a few times. This CDR3 reads CAISPQGDSGNTIYF. CDR3 DNA: TGTGCCATCAGCCCACAGGGGGACTCTGGAAACACCATATATTTT. The V and J genes are TRBV10-3 and TRBJ1-3, with 8 bases that match TRBD1. The V gene's germline CDR1 is ENHRY and CDR2 SYGVKD. Trimming cost V 6 bases and J 0 bases; bases outside gene matches: 4. CDR3 length: 15 amino acids.